This paragraph reports one TCR beta chain. What it recognizes is unknown. The data were obtained in a study of shared clonotypes between healthy human individuals. Overall study: Three plates were used per donor for CD4 naive, three for CD4 memory, two for CD8 naive and one for CD8 memory. Study findings and constraints: Generally, naive subsets came out with larger estimated richness than memory subsets.

The sorted-subset replicate PCRs were given around 200 ng DNA, which is tens of thousands of T cell genomes. The assay was immunoSEQ multiplex PCR, and TCRdb's table has in-frame clones only and misses some. The sample consists of millions of clones, more than 85% of them appearing once. Germline V lookup: CDR1 LGHNA, CDR2 YNFKEQ. This CDR3 has 13 residues. Trimming left V 4 bases short and J 7 bases short, with 13 bases between. The gene calls are TRBV4-2 and TRBJ1-2; a weak D match, TRBD1 (5 bases). This clonotype originated in a man younger than 30 in good health. Some clones in this sample may be carry-over from other donors' samples. The sample comprised naive CD4+ T cells from PBMCs. Stated subset: CD45RA+ positively selected. The DNA of the CDR3 is TGTGCCAGCAGCCCAGCGGGGGACGGTGGCTACACCTTC. Its translation: CASSPAGDGGYTF.